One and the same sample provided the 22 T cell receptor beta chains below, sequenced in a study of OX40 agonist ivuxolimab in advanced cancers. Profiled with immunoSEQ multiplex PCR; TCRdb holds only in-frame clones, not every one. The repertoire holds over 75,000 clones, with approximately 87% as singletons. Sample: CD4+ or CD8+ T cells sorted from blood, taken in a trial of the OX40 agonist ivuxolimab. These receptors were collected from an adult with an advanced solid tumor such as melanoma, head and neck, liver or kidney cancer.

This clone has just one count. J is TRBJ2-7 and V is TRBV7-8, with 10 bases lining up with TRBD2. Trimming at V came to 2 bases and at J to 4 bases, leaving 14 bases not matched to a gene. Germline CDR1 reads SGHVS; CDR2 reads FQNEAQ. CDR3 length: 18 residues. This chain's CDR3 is CASSLSYPRLAGVYEQYF. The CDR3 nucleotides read TGTGCCAGCAGCTTATCTTATCCCAGGCTAGCGGGAGTTTACGAGCAGTACTTC.

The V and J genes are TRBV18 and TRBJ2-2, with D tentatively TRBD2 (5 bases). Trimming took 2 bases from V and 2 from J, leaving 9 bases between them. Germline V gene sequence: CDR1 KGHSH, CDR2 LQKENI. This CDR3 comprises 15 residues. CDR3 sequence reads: CASSPIGGNTGELFF. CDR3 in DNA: TGTGCCAGCTCACCAATTGGAGGTAACACCGGGGAGCTGTTTTTT.

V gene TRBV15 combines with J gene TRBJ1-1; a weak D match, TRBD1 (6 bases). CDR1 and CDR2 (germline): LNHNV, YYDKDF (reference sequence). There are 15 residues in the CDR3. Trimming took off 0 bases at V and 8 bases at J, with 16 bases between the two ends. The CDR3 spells CATSREGTRGWEAFF. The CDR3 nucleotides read TGTGCCACCAGCAGAGAAGGGACAAGGGGATGGGAAGCTTTCTTT.

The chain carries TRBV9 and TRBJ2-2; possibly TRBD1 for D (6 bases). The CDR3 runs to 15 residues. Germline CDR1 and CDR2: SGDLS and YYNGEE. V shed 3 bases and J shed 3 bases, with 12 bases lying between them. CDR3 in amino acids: CASSDTGFDTGELFF. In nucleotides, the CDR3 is TGTGCCAGCAGCGATACAGGGTTTGACACCGGGGAGCTGTTTTTT.

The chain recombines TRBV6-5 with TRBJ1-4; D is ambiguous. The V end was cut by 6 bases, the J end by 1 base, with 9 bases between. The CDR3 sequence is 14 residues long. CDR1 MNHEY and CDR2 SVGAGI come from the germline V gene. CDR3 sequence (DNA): TGTGCCAGCAGCCGGAGACGAACTAATGAAAAACTGTTTTTT. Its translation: CASSRRRTNEKLFF.

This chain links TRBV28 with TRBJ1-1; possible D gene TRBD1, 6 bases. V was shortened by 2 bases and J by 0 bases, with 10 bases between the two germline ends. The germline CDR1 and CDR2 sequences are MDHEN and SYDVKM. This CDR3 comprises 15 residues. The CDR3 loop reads CASSLQGPLNTEAFF. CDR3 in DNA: TGTGCCAGCAGTTTACAGGGGCCGTTGAACACTGAAGCTTTCTTT.

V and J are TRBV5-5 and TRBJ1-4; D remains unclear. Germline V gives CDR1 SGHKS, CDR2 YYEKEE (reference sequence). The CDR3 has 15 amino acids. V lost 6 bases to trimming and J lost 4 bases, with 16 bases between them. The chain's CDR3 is CASTPGARYNEKLFF. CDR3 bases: TGTGCCAGCACCCCTGGCGCACGATATAATGAAAAACTGTTTTTT.

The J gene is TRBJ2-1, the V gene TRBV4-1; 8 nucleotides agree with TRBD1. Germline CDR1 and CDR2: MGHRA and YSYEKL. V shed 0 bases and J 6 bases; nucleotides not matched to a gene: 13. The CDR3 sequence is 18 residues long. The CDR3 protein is CASSQDGQGAGLFNEQFF. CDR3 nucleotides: TGCGCCAGCAGCCAAGATGGGCAGGGGGCCGGACTCTTCAATGAGCAGTTCTTC.

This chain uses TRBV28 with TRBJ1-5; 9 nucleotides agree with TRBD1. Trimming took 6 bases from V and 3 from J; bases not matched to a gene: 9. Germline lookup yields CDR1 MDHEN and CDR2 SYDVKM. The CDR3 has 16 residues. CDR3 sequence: CASSSYGTGPNQPQHF. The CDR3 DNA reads TGTGCCAGCAGCTCCTACGGGACAGGGCCCAATCAGCCCCAGCATTTT.

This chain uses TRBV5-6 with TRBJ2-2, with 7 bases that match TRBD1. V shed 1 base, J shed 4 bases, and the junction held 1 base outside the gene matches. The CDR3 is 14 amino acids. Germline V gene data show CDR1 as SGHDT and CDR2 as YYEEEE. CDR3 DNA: TGTGCCAGCAGCTTGTCAGGGGGCACCGGGGAGCTGTTTTTT. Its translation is CASSLSGGTGELFF.

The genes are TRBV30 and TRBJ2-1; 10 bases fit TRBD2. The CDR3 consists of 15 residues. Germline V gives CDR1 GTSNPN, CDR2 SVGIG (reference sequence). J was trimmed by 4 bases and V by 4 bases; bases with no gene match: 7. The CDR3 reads CAWIRASGGYNEQFF. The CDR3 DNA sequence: TGTGCCTGGATCCGGGCTAGCGGGGGTTACAATGAGCAGTTCTTC.

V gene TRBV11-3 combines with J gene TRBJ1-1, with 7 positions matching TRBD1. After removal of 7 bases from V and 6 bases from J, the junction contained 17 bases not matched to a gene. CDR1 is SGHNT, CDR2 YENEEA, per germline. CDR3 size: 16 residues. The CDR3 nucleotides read TGTGCCAGCACCCAGAGGGAACACAGGGGAAGGCCTGAAGCTTTCTTT. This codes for CASTQREHRGRPEAFF.

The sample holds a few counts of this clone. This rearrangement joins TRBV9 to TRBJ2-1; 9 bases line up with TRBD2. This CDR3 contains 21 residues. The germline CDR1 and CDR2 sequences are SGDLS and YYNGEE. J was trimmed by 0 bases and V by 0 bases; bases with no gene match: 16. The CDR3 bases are TGTGCCAGCAGCGTAGGTACCGGCGGCCTAGCGGGGCCGAGCTCCTACAATGAGCAGTTCTTC. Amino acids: CASSVGTGGLAGPSSYNEQFF. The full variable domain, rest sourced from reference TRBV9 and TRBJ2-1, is DSGVTQTPKHLITATGQRVTLRCSPRSGDLSVYWYQQSLDQGLQFLIQYYNGEERAKGNILERFSAQQFPDLHSELNLSSLELGDSALYFCASSVGTGGLAGPSSYNEQFFGPGTRLTVL.

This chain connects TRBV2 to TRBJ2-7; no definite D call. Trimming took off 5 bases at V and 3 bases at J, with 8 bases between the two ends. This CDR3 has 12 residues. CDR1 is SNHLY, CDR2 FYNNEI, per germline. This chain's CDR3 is CASSQQNYEQYV. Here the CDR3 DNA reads TGTGCCAGCAGTCAACAGAACTACGAGCAGTACGTC.

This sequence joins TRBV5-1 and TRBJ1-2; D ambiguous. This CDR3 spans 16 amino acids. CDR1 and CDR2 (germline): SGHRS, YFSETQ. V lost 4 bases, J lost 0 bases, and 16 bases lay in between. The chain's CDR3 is CASSHQPLTPNYGYTF. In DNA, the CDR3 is TGCGCCAGCAGCCACCAACCATTAACTCCTAACTATGGCTACACCTTC.

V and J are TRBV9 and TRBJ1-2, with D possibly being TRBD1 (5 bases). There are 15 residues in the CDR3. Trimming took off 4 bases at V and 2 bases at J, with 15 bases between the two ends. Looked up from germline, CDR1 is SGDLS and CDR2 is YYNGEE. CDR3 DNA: TGTGCCAGCAGCCCTGAGCGGGGCGGAAACTATGGCTACACCTTC. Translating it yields CASSPERGGNYGYTF.

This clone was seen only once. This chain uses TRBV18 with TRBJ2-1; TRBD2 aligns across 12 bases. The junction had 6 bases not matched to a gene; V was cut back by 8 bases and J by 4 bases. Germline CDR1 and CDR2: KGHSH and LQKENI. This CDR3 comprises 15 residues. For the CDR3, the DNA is TGTGCCAGCCGCGGACTAGCGGGGCCGTACAATGAGCAGTTCTTC. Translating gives CASRGLAGPYNEQFF.

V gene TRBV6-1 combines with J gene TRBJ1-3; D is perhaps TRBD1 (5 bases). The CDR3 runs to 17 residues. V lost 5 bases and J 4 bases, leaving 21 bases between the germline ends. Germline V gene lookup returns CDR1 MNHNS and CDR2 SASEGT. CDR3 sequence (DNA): TGTGCCAGCAGTCAAGGGGAGAGTCCGATCTCCGGAAACACCATATATTTT. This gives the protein CASSQGESPISGNTIYF.

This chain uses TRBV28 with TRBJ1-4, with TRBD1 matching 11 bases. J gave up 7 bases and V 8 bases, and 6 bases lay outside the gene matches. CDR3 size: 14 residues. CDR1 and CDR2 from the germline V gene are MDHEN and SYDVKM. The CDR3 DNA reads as TGTGCCAGCCACTCCGGGACAGGGGGTGAAAAACTGTTTTTT. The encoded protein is CASHSGTGGEKLFF. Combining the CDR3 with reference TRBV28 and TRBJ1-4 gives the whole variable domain DVKVTQSSRYLVKRTGEKVFLECVQDMDHENMFWYRQDPGLGLRLIYFSYDVKMKEKGDIPEGYSVSREKKERFSLILESASTNQTSMYLCASHSGTGGEKLFFGSGTQLSVL.

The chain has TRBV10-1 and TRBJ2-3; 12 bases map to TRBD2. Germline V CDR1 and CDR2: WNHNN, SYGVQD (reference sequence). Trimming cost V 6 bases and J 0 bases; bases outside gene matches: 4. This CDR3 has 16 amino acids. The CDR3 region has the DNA TGCGCCAGCAGCGCGGGACTAGCGGGTAGCACAGATACGCAGTATTTT. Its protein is CASSAGLAGSTDTQYF.

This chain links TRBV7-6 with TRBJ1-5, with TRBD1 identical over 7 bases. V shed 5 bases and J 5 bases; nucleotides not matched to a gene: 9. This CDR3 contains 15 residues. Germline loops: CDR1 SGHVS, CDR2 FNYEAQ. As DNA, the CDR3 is TGTGCCAGCAGCGTTACAGGGGCACAGGATCAGCCCCAGCATTTT. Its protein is CASSVTGAQDQPQHF.

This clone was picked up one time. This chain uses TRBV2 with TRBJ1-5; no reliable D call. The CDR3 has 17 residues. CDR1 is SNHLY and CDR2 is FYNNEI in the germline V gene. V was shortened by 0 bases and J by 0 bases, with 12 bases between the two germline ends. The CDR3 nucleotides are TGTGCCAGCAGTGAAGCCCTGCGGCGGATTAGCAATCAGCCCCAGCATTTT. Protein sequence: CASSEALRRISNQPQHF.